This TCR beta chain was recovered during a study of metastatic and nonmetastatic thyroid tumors. Study-level points and caveats: Reported TCR beta diversity, measured in blood and tumor, was significantly higher for malignant thyroid tumors than for benign nodules.

Per germline, CDR1 SGHRS and CDR2 YFSETQ. The CDR3 extends over 15 amino acids. Losses at the gene ends were 2 bases for V and 4 bases for J; bases not matched to a gene: 7. This clone was seen many times. Its antigen is as yet unknown. Nobody among the patients had been given any treatment before thyroid surgery. TCRdb called clones again from the PCR reads with MiXCR. The sample lists about 92,000 clones; more than 12% were seen once. V usage is TRBV5-1 and J usage is TRBJ1-1; TRBD1 agrees at 8 bases. The source is a female donor with papillary thyroid cancer or a benign thyroid nodule (not recorded which). Some clones in this sample may be carry-over from other donors' samples. Material for sequencing was blood. The CDR3 bases are TGCGCCAGCAGCTTCACAGGGGGGGAAGGCACTGAAGCTTTCTTT. Its translation: CASSFTGGEGTEAFF. Together with reference TRBV5-1 and TRBJ1-1, the CDR3 gives the full variable domain: KAGVTQTPRYLIKTRGQQVTLSCSPISGHRSVSWYQQTPGQGLQFLFEYFSETQRNKGNFPGRFSGRQFSNSRSEMNVSTLELGDSALYLCASSFTGGEGTEAFFGQGTRLTVV.